Following are 30 T cell receptor beta chains from one sample sequenced in a study of blood T cells in healthy people across ages. Primed by a sample-barcoded 5' primer and a J-beta primer mix, a second PCR proceeded for roughly 6 to 12 cycles. Using its own MiXCR run on the 5' RACE reads, TCRdb lists one record per CDR3 protein. The sample lists 1.5 million to 2 million distinct CDR3 sequences, roughly 27% occurring once. Sequenced input: blood. These receptors were obtained from a woman aged 30 to 39 in good health.

This clonotype was seen repeatedly, ten times or more. The chain has TRBV12-3 or TRBV12-4 and TRBJ2-1; D unclear. The CDR3 has 11 residues. The germline V and J ends were trimmed by 5 bases and 8 bases, with 7 bases remaining between them. CDR3: CASSARDEQFF. As DNA, the CDR3 is TGTGCCAGCAGTGCCCGGGATGAGCAGTTCTTC.

This clonotype was seen a handful of times. The DNA for the CDR3 is TGTGCCAGCAGCTTAGCGTGGACAGGATACAATGAGCAGTTCTTC. Translation gives CASSLAWTGYNEQFF. V gene TRBV7-2 combines with J gene TRBJ2-1; TRBD1 matches 7 bases. Germline V gene sequence: CDR1 SGHTA, CDR2 FQGNSA. The CDR3 sequence is 15 residues long. The V segment lost 0 bases and the J segment 4 bases; nucleotides outside the gene matches: 3.

This chain links TRBV10-3 with TRBJ2-2; D perhaps matches TRBD1 (6 bases). CDR1 is ENHRY, CDR2 SYGVKD, per germline. The CDR3 totals 14 residues. V lost 6 bases to trimming and J lost 5 bases, with 13 bases between them. The CDR3 sequence is CAIRQGGSTGELFF. DNA of the CDR3: TGTGCCATCAGGCAAGGGGGATCTACCGGGGAGCTGTTTTTT.

J is TRBJ2-1 and V is TRBV20-1; 11 positions match TRBD2. Germline loops: CDR1 DFQATT, CDR2 SNEGSKA (reference sequence). J was trimmed by 9 bases and V by 6 bases; bases with no gene match: 7. The CDR3 is 13 residues long. The CDR3 DNA reads as TGCAGTGCCCCCCCGCTAGCGGGAGGTGAGCAGTTCTTC. Protein sequence: CSAPPLAGGEQFF.

This clonotype was seen a few times. At one end, the junction sequence differs from germline, possibly due to a read error. The V and J genes are TRBV7-9 and TRBJ2-1, with 7 positions matching TRBD1. Looked up from germline, CDR1 is SEHNR and CDR2 is FQNEAQ (reference sequence). This CDR3 is 16 amino acids long. The CDR3 coding sequence is TGTGCCAGCAGCTCCCCACAGGGGACCTCCTACGATGAGCAGTTCTTC. Its protein is CASSSPQGTSYDEQFF.

This clonotype was detected a few times. This chain connects TRBV7-9 to TRBJ1-1; TRBD1 is a possible D gene (6 bases). V lost 0 bases and J lost 1, with 9 bases in between. There are 15 residues in the CDR3. Germline V gene lookup returns CDR1 SEHNR and CDR2 FQNEAQ (reference sequence). The chain's CDR3 is CASSLAPRGNTEAFF. The DNA of the CDR3 is TGTGCCAGCAGCTTAGCCCCCAGGGGGAACACTGAAGCTTTCTTT. The variable domain in full, completed from reference TRBV7-9 and TRBJ1-1, reads DTGVSQNPRHKITKRGQNVTFRCDPISEHNRLYWYRQTLGQGPEFLTYFQNEAQLEKSRLLSDRFSAERPKGSFSTLEIQRTEQGDSAMYLCASSLAPRGNTEAFFGQGTRLTVV.

This clonotype was observed a few times. One junction end disagrees with the germline gene, perhaps due to a read error. The chain links TRBV10-3 to TRBJ2-1; D may be TRBD1 or TRBD2 (7 bases each). CDR1 is ENHRY, CDR2 SYGVKD, per germline. This CDR3 is 19 amino acids long. In nucleotides, the CDR3 is TGTGCCATCAGTGGCGGGGGAGGGGGCCGGAGGAGCTCCTGCAATGAGCAGTTCTTC. This translates into CAISGGGGGRRSSCNEQFF.

This clonotype was counted between two and nine times. CDR3 loop: CAWSWSSADTQYF. The CDR3 DNA follows: TGTGCCTGGAGTTGGTCTAGCGCAGATACGCAGTATTTT. V gene TRBV30 combines with J gene TRBJ2-3; a weak D match, TRBD2 (6 bases). With 2 bases removed from V and 4 bases from J, the gap between germline ends came to 10 bases. CDR3 length: 13 amino acids. Germline V lookup: CDR1 GTSNPN, CDR2 SVGIG (reference sequence). Drawing the rest from reference TRBV30 and TRBJ2-3, the complete variable domain is SQTIHQWPATLVQPVGSPLSLECTVEGTSNPNLYWYRQAAGRGLQLLFYSVGIGQISSEVPQNLSASRPQDRQFILSSKKLLLSDSGFYLCAWSWSSADTQYFGPGTRLTVL.

In this sample, this clonotype turned up many times. V gene TRBV29-1 combines with J gene TRBJ2-3; no clear D gene. Trimming left V 7 bases short and J 9 bases short, with 11 bases between. Germline V CDR1 and CDR2: SQVTM, ANQGSEA. This CDR3 spans 10 amino acids. CDR3 loop: CSAHLNTQYF. The CDR3 DNA sequence: TGCAGCGCTCACCTTAACACGCAGTATTTT.

This clonotype was seen a few times. The chain is built from TRBV30 and TRBJ2-1; D call uncertain. Looked up from germline, CDR1 is GTSNPN and CDR2 is SVGIG (reference sequence). Trimming shortened V by 4 bases and J by 4 bases, and 8 bases separated the two germline ends. The CDR3 is 12 amino acids. This chain's CDR3 is CAWKPGYNEQFF. The CDR3 DNA sequence: TGTGCCTGGAAGCCCGGTTACAATGAGCAGTTCTTC.

This clonotype has more than one count but fewer than ten. CDR3 nucleotides: TGTGCCAGCAAACCCCAGGGGGAAGGCTACACCTTC. Encoded protein: CASKPQGEGYTF. V and J are TRBV2 and TRBJ1-2; 7 bases are a match to TRBD1. Germline V lookup: CDR1 SNHLY, CDR2 FYNNEI. The V and J ends lost 7 bases and 8 bases, in that order; junction bases with no gene match: 7. CDR3 size: 12 residues.

The chain couples TRBV3-1 to TRBJ1-4, with D tentatively TRBD1 (5 bases). CDR3 length: 16 amino acids. The V end was cut by 4 bases, the J end by 3 bases, with 15 bases between. Germline CDR1 is LGHDT and CDR2 is YNNKEL (reference sequence). CDR3 sequence (DNA): TGTGCCAGCAGCCGTCGCGGGGACCGAGCTAATGAAAAACTGTTTTTT. Translated: CASSRRGDRANEKLFF.

This clonotype has at least ten counts. The rearrangement uses TRBV18 and TRBJ1-2, with D possibly being TRBD1 (6 bases). The CDR3 has 13 residues. The V gene's germline CDR1 is KGHSH and CDR2 LQKENI. V was pared by 6 bases and J by 3 bases, with 11 bases between. CDR3 sequence (DNA): TGTGCCAGCTCCCGACAGGCTGACTATGGCTACACCTTC. Translating it yields CASSRQADYGYTF.

About this clonotype itself: One end of the junction is discordant with germline, which a read error may explain. This chain connects TRBV7-3 to TRBJ2-3; tentative D call: TRBD1 (6 bases). CDR1 and CDR2 (germline): SGHTA, FQGTGA. The CDR3 runs to 13 residues. The CDR3 here is CASGLTGSGTQYF. The CDR3 coding sequence is TGTGCCAGCGGCTTAACAGGGAGCGGTACGCAGTATTTT.

V usage is TRBV5-1 and J usage is TRBJ1-1, with D tentatively TRBD1 (5 bases). The CDR3 extends over 17 amino acids. Germline lookup yields CDR1 SGHRS and CDR2 YFSETQ. Trimming left V 5 bases short and J 1 base short, with 21 bases between. CDR3 residues: CASRLLLKGQGNTEAFF. CDR3 in DNA: TGCGCCAGCAGGTTATTACTGAAAGGCCAGGGGAACACTGAAGCTTTCTTT.

This clonotype was seen many times. V is TRBV28 and J is TRBJ2-7; no reliable D call. Trimming took off 7 bases at V and 6 bases at J, with 25 bases between the two ends. Looked up from germline, CDR1 is MDHEN and CDR2 is SYDVKM. The CDR3 totals 16 residues. The CDR3 here is CASTKSVALLKLEQYF. For the CDR3, the DNA is TGTGCCAGCACCAAAAGTGTGGCTTTGCTCAAACTCGAGCAGTACTTC.

This clonotype occurred a few times. The chain has TRBV24-1 and TRBJ2-1; tentatively, D is TRBD1 or TRBD2 (5 bases each). The V and J ends lost 0 bases and 0 bases respectively, with 8 bases between them. Germline lookup yields CDR1 KGHDR and CDR2 SFDVKD. CDR3 length equals 16 residues. The DNA for the CDR3 is TGTGCCACCAGTGATTTGGGGACGGGCTCCTACAATGAGCAGTTCTTC. It codes for CATSDLGTGSYNEQFF.

This clonotype was counted only a few times. This chain connects TRBV7-9 to TRBJ1-6, with no clear D. CDR1 is SEHNR and CDR2 is FQNEAQ in the germline V gene (reference sequence). The CDR3 runs to 14 residues. V dropped 5 bases and J dropped 8 bases, with 13 bases sitting between them. Written as DNA, the CDR3 is TGTGCCAGCAGCCACGGACGGGCGGATTCACCCCTCCACTTT. This translates into CASSHGRADSPLHF.

This rearrangement joins TRBV20-1 to TRBJ2-1; 10 positions agree with TRBD2. The CDR3 contains 11 residues. Germline trimming cut 3 bases from V and 15 bases from J; bases unmatched to any gene: 5. CDR1 and CDR2 from the germline V gene are DFQATT and SNEGSKA (reference sequence). The CDR3 spells CSASSGGAGFF. The CDR3 DNA reads as TGCAGTGCTAGCAGCGGGGGGGCCGGGTTCTTC.

The chain uses TRBV20-1 and TRBJ2-3; TRBD2 matches 7 bases. With V trimmed by 3 bases and J by 3 bases, 6 bases remained unmatched. CDR1 and CDR2 (germline): DFQATT, SNEGSKA (reference sequence). The CDR3 is made up of 14 amino acids. CDR3 in amino acids: CSASLGGGTDTQYF. For the CDR3, the DNA is TGCAGTGCTAGTCTGGGGGGAGGGACAGATACGCAGTATTTT.

This chain uses TRBV5-6 with TRBJ2-3; no clear D gene. Trimming took 1 base from V and 4 from J, leaving 13 bases between them. This CDR3 spans 15 amino acids. The V gene's germline CDR1 is SGHDT and CDR2 YYEEEE. The CDR3 sequence: CASSLYGSGADTQYF. The CDR3 bases are TGTGCCAGCAGCTTGTACGGAAGTGGGGCAGATACGCAGTATTTT.

This clonotype was seen ten or more times. The V call is TRBV28, the J call TRBJ1-5, with 8 bases identical to TRBD1. Germline V gives CDR1 MDHEN, CDR2 SYDVKM. The junction had 6 bases not matched to a gene; V was cut back by 4 bases and J by 7 bases. The CDR3 length is 14 residues. The CDR3 nucleotides read TGTGCCAGCAGTTCCAGGGGGCGGTTGCAGCCCCAGCATTTT. Amino acid sequence: CASSSRGRLQPQHF.

This chain uses TRBV19 with TRBJ2-4; TRBD1 agrees at 10 bases. The closer fit of TRBJ2-7 to the DNA end suggests the J call may be wrong. This CDR3 spans 15 amino acids. Germline V gives CDR1 LNHDA, CDR2 SQIVND (reference sequence). Here the CDR3 DNA reads TGTGCCACCAAATCGAGGACAGGGGGTTTTGGCGAGCAGTACTTC. It is translated as CATKSRTGGFGEQYF.

In the case of this clonotype: A much bigger clone sits one base away, suggesting this may be a read error. This chain links TRBV29-1 with TRBJ2-1; no reliable D call. There are 12 residues in the CDR3. Between the trimmed V and J ends, which lost 6 bases and 5 bases, there was a span of 11 bases. Per the germline V gene, CDR1 is SQVTM and CDR2 is ANQGSEA. Here the CDR3 reads CSVTKTDNEQFF. In DNA, the CDR3 is TGCAGCGTCACCAAGACGGACAATGAGCAGTTCTTC.

This chain links TRBV11-2 with TRBJ1-1; possible D gene TRBD1, 5 bases. The V end was cut by 2 bases, the J end by 0 bases, with 10 bases between. Looked up from germline, CDR1 is SGHAT and CDR2 is FQNNGV. This CDR3 is built from 15 residues. CDR3 loop: CASSLTGRLNTEAFF. In DNA form, the CDR3 reads TGTGCCAGCAGCTTAACGGGACGGTTGAACACTGAAGCTTTCTTT.

This clonotype appeared many times. This chain links TRBV7-4 with TRBJ2-7; 11 bases fit TRBD2. Germline V CDR1 and CDR2: SGHVT, SQSDAQ. V lost 4 bases and J lost 3; bases outside the gene matches: 5. This CDR3 has 15 amino acids. The DNA for the CDR3 is TGTGCCAGCAGCTCCTTAGCGGGAGGGAACTACGAGCAGTACTTC. This translates into CASSSLAGGNYEQYF.

This sequence joins TRBV11-2 and TRBJ2-1, with 8 bases matching TRBD1. Germline lookup yields CDR1 SGHAT and CDR2 FQNNGV. V shed 3 bases, J shed 13 bases, and the junction held 8 bases outside the gene matches. The CDR3 loop spans 13 amino acids. CDR3 sequence: CASSLAQGAGQFF. The CDR3 DNA sequence: TGTGCCAGCAGCTTGGCGCAGGGGGCGGGACAGTTCTTC.

Only a few counts were recorded for this clonotype. CDR3 sequence (DNA): TGCGCCAGCATGGCGCTAGTGGAAGAGACCCAGTACTTC. Amino acids: CASMALVEETQYF. The chain combines TRBV5-1 with TRBJ2-5, with D unresolved. This CDR3 comprises 13 residues. Germline V gene lookup returns CDR1 SGHRS and CDR2 YFSETQ. With 6 bases removed from V and 3 bases from J, the gap between germline ends came to 12 bases.

The chain couples TRBV20-1 to TRBJ1-6; TRBD1 might be the D (5 bases). Looked up from germline, CDR1 is DFQATT and CDR2 is SNEGSKA (reference sequence). Trimming removed 4 bases from V and 7 bases from J, with 17 bases in between. The CDR3 runs to 15 residues. CDR3 bases: TGCAGTGCTAAGATTGTGGGGCTGGGAAATTCACCCCTCCACTTT. Its translation is CSAKIVGLGNSPLHF.

V usage is TRBV14 and J usage is TRBJ2-1; 13 nucleotides match TRBD2. CDR1 is SGHDN and CDR2 is FVKESK in the germline V gene. The V and J ends lost 3 bases and 8 bases, in that order; junction bases with no gene match: 7. The CDR3 extends over 16 amino acids. The CDR3 bases are TGTGCCAGCAGCCAGGAAACTAGCGGGAGGGCCGATGAGCAGTTCTTC. Translation: CASSQETSGRADEQFF. The full variable domain, with the rest looked up from reference TRBV14 and TRBJ2-1, is EAGVTQFPSHSVIEKGQTVTLRCDPISGHDNLYWYRRVMGKEIKFLLHFVKESKQDESGMPNNRFLAERTGGTYSTLKVQPAELEDSGVYFCASSQETSGRADEQFFGPGTRLTVL.